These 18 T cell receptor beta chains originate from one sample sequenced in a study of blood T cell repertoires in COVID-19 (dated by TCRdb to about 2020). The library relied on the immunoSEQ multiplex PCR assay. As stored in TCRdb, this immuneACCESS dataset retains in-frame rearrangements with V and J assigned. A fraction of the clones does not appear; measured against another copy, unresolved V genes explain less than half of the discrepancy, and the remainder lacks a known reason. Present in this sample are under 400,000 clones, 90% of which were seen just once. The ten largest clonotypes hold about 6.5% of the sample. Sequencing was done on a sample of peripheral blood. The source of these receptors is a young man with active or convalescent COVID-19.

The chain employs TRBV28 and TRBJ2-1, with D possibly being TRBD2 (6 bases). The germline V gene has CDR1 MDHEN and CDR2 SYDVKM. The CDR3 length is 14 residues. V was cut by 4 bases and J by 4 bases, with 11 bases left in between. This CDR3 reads CASSSGVGYNEQFF. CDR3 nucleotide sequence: TGTGCCAGCAGTTCGGGAGTGGGGTACAATGAGCAGTTCTTC.

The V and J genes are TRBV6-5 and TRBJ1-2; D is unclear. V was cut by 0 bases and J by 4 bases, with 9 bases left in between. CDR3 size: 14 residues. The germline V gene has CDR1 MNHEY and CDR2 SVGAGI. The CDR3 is CASSYSTESYGYTF. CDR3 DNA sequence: TGTGCCAGCAGTTACTCCACAGAATCCTATGGCTACACCTTC.

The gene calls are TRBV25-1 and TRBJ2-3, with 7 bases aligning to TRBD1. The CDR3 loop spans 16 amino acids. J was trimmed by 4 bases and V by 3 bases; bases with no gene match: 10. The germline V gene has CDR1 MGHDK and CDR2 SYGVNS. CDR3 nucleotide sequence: TGTGCCAGCAGTGAGCAGCCAGCAGGGGGTCCAGATACGCAGTATTTT. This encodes CASSEQPAGGPDTQYF.

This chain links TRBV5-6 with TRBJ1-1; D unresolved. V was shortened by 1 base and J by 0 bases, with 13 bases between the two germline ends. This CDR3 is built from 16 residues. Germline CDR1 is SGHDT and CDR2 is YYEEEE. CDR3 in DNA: TGTGCCAGCAGCTTGACTCTGGGCAGACTGAACACTGAAGCTTTCTTT. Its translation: CASSLTLGRLNTEAFF. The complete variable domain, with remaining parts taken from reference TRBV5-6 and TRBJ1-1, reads DAGVTQSPTHLIKTRGQQVTLRCSPKSGHDTVSWYQQALGQGPQFIFQYYEEEERQRGNFPDRFSGHQFPNYSSELNVNALLLGDSALYLCASSLTLGRLNTEAFFGQGTRLTVV.

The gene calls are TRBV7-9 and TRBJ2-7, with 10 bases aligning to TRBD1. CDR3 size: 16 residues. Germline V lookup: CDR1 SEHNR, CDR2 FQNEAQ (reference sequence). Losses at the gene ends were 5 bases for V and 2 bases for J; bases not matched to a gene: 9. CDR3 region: CASSARGTGDPYEQYF. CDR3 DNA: TGTGCCAGCAGCGCACGCGGGACAGGGGATCCCTACGAGCAGTACTTC.

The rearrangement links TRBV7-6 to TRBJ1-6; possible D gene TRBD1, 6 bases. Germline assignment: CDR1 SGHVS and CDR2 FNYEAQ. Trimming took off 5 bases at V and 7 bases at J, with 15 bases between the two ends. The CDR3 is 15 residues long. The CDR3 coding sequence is TGTGCCAGCAGCCGCACCTCGGGGGGCAATTCACCCCTCCACTTT. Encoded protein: CASSRTSGGNSPLHF.

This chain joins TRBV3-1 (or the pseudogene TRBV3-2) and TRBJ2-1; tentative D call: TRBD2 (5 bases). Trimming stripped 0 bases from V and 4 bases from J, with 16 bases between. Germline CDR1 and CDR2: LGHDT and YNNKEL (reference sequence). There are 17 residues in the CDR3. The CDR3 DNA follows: TGTGCCAGCAGCCAAGACCGACGGGAATCCAGGTACAATGAGCAGTTCTTC. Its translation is CASSQDRRESRYNEQFF.

The CDR3 region is CASSWDRGGTDTQYF. DNA of the CDR3: TGTGCCAGCAGCTGGGACAGGGGGGGTACAGATACGCAGTATTTT. The V and J genes are TRBV5-6 and TRBJ2-3; 11 nucleotides line up with TRBD1. Germline V CDR1 and CDR2: SGHDT, YYEEEE. V shed 3 bases, J shed 3 bases, and the junction held 3 bases outside the gene matches. The length of the CDR3 is 15 residues.

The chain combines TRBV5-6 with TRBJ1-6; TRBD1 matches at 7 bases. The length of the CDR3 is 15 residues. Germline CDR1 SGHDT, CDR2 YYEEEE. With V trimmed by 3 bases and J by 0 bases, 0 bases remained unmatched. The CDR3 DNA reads TGTGCCAGCAGCTGGGACAGCTCCTATAATTCACCCCTCCACTTT. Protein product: CASSWDSSYNSPLHF.

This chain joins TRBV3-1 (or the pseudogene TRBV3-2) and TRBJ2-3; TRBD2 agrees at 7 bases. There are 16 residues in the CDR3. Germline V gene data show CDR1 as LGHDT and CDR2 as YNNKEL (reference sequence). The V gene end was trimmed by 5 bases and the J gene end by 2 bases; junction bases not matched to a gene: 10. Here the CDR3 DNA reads TGTGCCAGCAGCTTCCGGCCTAGCGGTCTCACAGATACGCAGTATTTT. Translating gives CASSFRPSGLTDTQYF.

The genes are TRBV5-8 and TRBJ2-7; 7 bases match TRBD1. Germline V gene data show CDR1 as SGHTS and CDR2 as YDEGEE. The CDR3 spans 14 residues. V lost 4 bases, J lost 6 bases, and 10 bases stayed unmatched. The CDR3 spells CASSKLRGPAEQYF. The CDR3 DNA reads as TGTGCCAGCAGCAAGCTGAGGGGGCCCGCCGAGCAGTACTTC. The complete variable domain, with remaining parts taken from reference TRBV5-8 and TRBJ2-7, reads EAGVTQSPTHLIKTRGQQATLRCSPISGHTSVYWYQQALGLGLQFLLWYDEGEERNRGNFPPRFSGRQFPNYSSELNVNALELEDSALYLCASSKLRGPAEQYFGPGTRLTVT.

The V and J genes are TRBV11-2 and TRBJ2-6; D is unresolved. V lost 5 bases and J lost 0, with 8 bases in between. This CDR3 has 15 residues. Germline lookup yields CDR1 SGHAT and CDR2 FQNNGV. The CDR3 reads CASSHEFSGANVLTF. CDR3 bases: TGTGCCAGCAGCCACGAGTTCTCTGGGGCCAACGTCCTGACTTTC.

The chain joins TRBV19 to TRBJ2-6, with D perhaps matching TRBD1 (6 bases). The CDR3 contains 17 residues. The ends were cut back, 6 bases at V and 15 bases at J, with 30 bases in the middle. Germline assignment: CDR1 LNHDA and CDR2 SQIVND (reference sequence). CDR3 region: CASSLTKVDSRLQALTF. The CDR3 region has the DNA TGTGCCAGTAGCTTAACAAAAGTGGACAGCCGCCTACAGGCCCTGACTTTC.

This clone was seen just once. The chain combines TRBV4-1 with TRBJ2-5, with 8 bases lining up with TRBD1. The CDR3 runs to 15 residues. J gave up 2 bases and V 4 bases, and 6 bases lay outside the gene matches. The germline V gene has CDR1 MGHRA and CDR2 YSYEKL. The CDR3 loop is CASSPGTGKQETQYF. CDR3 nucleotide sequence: TGCGCCAGCAGCCCCGGGACAGGTAAACAAGAGACCCAGTACTTC.

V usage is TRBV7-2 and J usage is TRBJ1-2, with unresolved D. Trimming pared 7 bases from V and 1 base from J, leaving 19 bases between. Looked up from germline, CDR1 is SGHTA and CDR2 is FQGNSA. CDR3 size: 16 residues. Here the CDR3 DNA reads TGTGCCAGCACACACAACGAGTGGGGAGGTAACTATGGCTACACCTTC. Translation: CASTHNEWGGNYGYTF. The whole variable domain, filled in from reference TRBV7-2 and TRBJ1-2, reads GAGVSQSPSNKVTEKGKDVELRCDPISGHTALYWYRQSLGQGLEFLIYFQGNSAPDKSGLPSDRFSAERTGGSVSTLTIQRTQQEDSAVYLCASTHNEWGGNYGYTFGSGTRLTVV.

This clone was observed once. Here the CDR3 DNA reads TGTGCCAGCAGTGATGGGGGGACAGCCCCAAGGTCCCAGCATTTT. This codes for CASSDGGTAPRSQHF. V gene TRBV6-1 combines with J gene TRBJ1-5, with TRBD1 matching 7 bases. The junction had 13 bases not matched to a gene; V was cut back by 3 bases and J by 11 bases. The V gene's germline CDR1 is MNHNS and CDR2 SASEGT. The CDR3 is 15 amino acids.

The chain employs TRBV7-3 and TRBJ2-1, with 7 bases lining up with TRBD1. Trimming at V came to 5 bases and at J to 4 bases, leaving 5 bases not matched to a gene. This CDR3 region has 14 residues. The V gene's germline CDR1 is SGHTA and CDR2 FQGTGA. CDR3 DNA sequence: TGTGCCAGCAGCCAGGGGACAGCGTACAATGAGCAGTTCTTC. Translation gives CASSQGTAYNEQFF.

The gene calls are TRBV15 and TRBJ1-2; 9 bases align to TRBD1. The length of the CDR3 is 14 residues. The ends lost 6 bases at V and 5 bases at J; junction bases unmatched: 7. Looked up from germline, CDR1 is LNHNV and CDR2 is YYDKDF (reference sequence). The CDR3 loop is CATRPGQGRYGYTF. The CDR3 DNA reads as TGTGCCACCAGACCGGGACAGGGTCGGTATGGCTACACCTTC. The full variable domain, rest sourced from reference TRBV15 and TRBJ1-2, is DAMVIQNPRYQVTQFGKPVTLSCSQTLNHNVMYWYQQKSSQAPKLLFHYYDKDFNNEADTPDNFQSRRPNTSFCFLDIRSPGLGDTAMYLCATRPGQGRYGYTFGSGTRLTVV.